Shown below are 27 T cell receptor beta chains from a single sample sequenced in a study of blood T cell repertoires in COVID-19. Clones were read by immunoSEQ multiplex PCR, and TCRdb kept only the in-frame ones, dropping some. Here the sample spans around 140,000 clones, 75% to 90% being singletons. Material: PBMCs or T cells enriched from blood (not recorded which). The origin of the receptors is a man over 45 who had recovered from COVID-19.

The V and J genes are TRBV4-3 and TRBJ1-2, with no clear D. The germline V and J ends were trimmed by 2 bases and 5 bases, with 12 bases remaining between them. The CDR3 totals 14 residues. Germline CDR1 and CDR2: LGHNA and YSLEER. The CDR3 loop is CASSQSGVRYGYTF. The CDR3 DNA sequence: TGCGCCAGCAGCCAATCCGGAGTTCGGTATGGCTACACCTTC.

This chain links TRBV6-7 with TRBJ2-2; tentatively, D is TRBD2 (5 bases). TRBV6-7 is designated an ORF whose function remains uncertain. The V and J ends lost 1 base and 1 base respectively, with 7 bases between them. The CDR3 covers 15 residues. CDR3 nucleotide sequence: TGTGCCAGCAGTTACTTCGGACTGAACACCGGGGAGCTGTTTTTT. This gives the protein CASSYFGLNTGELFF.

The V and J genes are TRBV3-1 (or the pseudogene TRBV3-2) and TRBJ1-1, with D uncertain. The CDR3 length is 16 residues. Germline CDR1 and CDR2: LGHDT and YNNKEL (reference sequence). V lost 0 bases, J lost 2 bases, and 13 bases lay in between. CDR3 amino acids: CASSQDPVGHNTEAFF. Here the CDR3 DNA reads TGTGCCAGCAGCCAAGATCCGGTGGGCCATAACACTGAAGCTTTCTTT.

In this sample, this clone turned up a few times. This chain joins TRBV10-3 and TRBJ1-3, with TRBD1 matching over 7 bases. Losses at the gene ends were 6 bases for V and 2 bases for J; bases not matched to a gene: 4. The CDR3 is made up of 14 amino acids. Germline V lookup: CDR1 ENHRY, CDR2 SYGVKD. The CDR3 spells CAIRPTGPGNTIYF. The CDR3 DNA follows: TGTGCCATCAGGCCGACAGGGCCTGGAAACACCATATATTTT.

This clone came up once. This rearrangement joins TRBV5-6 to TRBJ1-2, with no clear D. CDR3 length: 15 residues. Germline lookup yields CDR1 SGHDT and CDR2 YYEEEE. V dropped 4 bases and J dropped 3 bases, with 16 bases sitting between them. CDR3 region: CASSSGRAGYYGYTF. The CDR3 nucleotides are TGTGCCAGCAGCAGCGGCCGGGCGGGCTACTATGGCTACACCTTC.

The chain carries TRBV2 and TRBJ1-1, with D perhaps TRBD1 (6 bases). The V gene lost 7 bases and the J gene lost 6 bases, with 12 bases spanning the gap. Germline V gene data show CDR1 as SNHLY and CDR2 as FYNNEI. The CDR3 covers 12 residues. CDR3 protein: CASNPDSPEAFF. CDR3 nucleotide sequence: TGTGCCAGCAACCCGGACAGCCCTGAAGCTTTCTTT. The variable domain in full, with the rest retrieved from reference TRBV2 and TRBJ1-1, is EPEVTQTPSHQVTQMGQEVILRCVPISNHLYFYWYRQILGQKVEFLVSFYNNEISEKSEIFDDQFSVERPDGSNFTLKIRSTKLEDSAMYFCASNPDSPEAFFGQGTRLTVV.

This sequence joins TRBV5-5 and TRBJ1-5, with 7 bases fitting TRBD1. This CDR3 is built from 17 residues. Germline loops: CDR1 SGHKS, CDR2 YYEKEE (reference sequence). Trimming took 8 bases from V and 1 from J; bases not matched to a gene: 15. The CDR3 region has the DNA TGTGCCAGAAATACCCGGGACAGTATTAGAAGCAATCAGCCCCAGCATTTT. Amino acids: CARNTRDSIRSNQPQHF. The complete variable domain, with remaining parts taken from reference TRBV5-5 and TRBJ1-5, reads DAGVTQSPTHLIKTRGQQVTLRCSPISGHKSVSWYQQVLGQGPQFIFQYYEKEERGRGNFPDRFSARQFPNYSSELNVNALLLGDSALYLCARNTRDSIRSNQPQHFGDGTRLSIL.

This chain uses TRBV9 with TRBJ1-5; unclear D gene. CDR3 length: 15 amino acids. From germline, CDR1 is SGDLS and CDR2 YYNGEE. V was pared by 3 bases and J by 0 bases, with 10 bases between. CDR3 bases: TGTGCCAGCAGCGCGACACCCTATAGCAATCAGCCCCAGCATTTT. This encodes CASSATPYSNQPQHF. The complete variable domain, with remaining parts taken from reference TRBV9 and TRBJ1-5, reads DSGVTQTPKHLITATGQRVTLRCSPRSGDLSVYWYQQSLDQGLQFLIQYYNGEERAKGNILERFSAQQFPDLHSELNLSSLELGDSALYFCASSATPYSNQPQHFGDGTRLSIL.

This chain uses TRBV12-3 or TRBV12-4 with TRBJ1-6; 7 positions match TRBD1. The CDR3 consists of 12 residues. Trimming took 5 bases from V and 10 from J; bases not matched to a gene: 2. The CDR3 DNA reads TGTGCCAGCAGTCTACAGGGGTCACCCCTCCACTTT. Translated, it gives CASSLQGSPLHF.

CDR3 amino acids: CASSLMGQGNTIYF. CDR3 nucleotide sequence: TGTGCCAGCAGCTTAATGGGACAAGGAAACACCATATATTTT. This rearrangement joins TRBV7-3 to TRBJ1-3; the D gene is possibly TRBD1 (6 bases). Germline loops: CDR1 SGHTA, CDR2 FQGTGA. This CDR3 spans 14 amino acids. V was cut by 1 base and J by 4 bases, with 8 bases left in between.

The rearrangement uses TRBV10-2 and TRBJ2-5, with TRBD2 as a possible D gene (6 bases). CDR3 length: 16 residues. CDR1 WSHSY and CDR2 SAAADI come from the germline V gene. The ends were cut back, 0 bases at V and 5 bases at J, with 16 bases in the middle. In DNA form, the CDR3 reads TGCGCCAGCAGTGAGTCCCGCAGCGGGCTGAAGGAGACCCAGTACTTC. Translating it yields CASSESRSGLKETQYF.

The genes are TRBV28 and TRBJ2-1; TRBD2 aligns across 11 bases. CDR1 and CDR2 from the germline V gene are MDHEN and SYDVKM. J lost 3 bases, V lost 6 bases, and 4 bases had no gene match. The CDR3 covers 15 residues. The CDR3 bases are TGTGCCAGCAGCAAGACTAGCGGGAACTACAATGAGCAGTTCTTC. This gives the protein CASSKTSGNYNEQFF.

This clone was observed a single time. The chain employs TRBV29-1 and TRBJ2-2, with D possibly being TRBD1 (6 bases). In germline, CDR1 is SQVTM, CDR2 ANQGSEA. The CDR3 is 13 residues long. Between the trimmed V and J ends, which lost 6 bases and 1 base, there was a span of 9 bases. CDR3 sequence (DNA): TGCAGCGTACGGACAGAGAACACCGGGGAGCTGTTTTTT. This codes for CSVRTENTGELFF.

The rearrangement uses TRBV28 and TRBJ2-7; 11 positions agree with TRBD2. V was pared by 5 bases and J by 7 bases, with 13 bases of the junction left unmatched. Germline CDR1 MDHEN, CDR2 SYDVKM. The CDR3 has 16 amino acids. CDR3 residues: CASSPISLAGEGEQYF. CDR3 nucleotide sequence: TGTGCCAGCAGTCCCATCTCACTAGCGGGAGAAGGGGAGCAGTACTTC.

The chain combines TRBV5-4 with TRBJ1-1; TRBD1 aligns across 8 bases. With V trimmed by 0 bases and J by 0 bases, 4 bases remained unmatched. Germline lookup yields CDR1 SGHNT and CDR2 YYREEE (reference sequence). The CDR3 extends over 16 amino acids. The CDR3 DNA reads TGTGCCAGCAGCTTGGGGGACAGGAGAATGAACACTGAAGCTTTCTTT. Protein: CASSLGDRRMNTEAFF. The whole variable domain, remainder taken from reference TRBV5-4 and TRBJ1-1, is ETGVTQSPTHLIKTRGQQVTLRCSSQSGHNTVSWYQQALGQGPQFIFQYYREEENGRGNFPPRFSGLQFPNYSSELNVNALELDDSALYLCASSLGDRRMNTEAFFGQGTRLTVV.

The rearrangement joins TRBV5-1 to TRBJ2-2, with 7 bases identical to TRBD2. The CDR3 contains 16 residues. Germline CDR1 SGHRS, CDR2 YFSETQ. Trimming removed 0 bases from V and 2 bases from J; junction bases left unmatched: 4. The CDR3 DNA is TGCGCCAGCAGCTTGGCAGGGACTACAAACACCGGGGAGCTGTTTTTT. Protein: CASSLAGTTNTGELFF.

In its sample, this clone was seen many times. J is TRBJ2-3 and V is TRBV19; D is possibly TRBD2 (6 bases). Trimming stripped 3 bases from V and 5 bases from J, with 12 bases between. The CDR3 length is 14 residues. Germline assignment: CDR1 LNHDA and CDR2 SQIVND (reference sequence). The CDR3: CASSIRGIGDTQYF. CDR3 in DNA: TGTGCCAGTAGTATTCGGGGGATCGGAGATACGCAGTATTTT.

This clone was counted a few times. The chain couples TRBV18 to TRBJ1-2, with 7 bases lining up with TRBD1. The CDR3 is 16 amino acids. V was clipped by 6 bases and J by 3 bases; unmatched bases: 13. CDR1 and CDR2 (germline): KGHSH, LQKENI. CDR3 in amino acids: CASSAGRQGVDYGYTF. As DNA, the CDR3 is TGTGCCAGCTCCGCGGGCCGACAGGGCGTCGACTATGGCTACACCTTC.

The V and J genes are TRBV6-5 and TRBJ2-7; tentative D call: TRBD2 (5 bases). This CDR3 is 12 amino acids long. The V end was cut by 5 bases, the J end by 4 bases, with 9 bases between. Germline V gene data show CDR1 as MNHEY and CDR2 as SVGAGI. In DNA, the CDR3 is TGTGCCAGCAGTAACCGAGGGTACGAGCAGTACGTC. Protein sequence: CASSNRGYEQYV.

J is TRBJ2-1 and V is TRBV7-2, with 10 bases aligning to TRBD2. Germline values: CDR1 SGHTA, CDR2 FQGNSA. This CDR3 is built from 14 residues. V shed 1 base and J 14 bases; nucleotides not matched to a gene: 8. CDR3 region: CASSLVLAGPREFF. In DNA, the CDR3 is TGTGCCAGCAGCTTAGTACTAGCGGGACCCAGGGAGTTCTTC.

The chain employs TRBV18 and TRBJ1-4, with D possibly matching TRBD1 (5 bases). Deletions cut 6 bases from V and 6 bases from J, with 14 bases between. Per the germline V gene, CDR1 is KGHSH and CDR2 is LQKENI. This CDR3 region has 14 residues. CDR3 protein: CASSVQGRDEKLFF. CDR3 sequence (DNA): TGTGCCAGCTCTGTTCAGGGTAGAGATGAAAAACTGTTTTTT.

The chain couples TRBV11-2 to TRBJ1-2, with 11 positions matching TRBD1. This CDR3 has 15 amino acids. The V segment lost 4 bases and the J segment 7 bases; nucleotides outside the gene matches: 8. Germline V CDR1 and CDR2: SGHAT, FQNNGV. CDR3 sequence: CASSSNPGTGGGYTF. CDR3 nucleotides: TGTGCCAGCAGCTCGAATCCCGGGACAGGGGGTGGCTACACCTTC.

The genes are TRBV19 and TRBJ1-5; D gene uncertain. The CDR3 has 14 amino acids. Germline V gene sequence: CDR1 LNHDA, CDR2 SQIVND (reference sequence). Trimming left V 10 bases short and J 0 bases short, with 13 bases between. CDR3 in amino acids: CATRRKGSNQPQHF. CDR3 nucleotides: TGTGCCACCCGGAGGAAGGGTAGCAATCAGCCCCAGCATTTT.

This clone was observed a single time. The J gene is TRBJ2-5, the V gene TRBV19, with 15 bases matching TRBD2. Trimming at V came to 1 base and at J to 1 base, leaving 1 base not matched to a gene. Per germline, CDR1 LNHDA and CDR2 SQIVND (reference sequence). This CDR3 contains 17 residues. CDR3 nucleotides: TGTGCCAGTAGTATAGCGGGACTAGCGGGAGGCCAAGAGACCCAGTACTTC. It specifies CASSIAGLAGGQETQYF.

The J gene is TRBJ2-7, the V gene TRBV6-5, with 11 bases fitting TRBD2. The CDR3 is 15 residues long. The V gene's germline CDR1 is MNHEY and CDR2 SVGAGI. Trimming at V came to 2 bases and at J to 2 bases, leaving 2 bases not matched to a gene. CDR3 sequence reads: CASSYVAGGPYEQYF. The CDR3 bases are TGTGCCAGCAGTTACGTAGCGGGAGGGCCCTACGAGCAGTACTTC.

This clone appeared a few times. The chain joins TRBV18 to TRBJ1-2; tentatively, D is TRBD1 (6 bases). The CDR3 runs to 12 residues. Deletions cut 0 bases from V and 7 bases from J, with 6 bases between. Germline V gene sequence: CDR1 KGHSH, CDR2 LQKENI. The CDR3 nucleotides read TGTGCCAGCTCACCACCGGGGGCTGGCTACACCTTC. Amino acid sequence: CASSPPGAGYTF.

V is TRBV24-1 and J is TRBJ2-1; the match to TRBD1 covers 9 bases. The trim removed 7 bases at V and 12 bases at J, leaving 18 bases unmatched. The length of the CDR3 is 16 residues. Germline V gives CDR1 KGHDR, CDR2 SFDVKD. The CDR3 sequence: CATSAKGTGPHHGQFF. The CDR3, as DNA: TGTGCCACCAGCGCCAAAGGGACAGGGCCCCACCATGGGCAGTTCTTC.